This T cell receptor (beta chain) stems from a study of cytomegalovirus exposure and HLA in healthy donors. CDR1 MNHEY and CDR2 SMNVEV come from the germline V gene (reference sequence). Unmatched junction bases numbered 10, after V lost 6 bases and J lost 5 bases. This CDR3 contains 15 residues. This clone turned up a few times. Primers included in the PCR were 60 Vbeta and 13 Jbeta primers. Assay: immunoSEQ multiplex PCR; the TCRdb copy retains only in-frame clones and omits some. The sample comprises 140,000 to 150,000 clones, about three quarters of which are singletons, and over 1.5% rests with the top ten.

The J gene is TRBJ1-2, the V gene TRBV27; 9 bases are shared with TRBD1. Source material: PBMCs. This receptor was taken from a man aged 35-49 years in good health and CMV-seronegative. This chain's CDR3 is CASSSDGTGPYGYTF. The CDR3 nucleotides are TGTGCCAGCAGCTCGGACGGGACAGGGCCTTATGGCTACACCTTC.